This T cell receptor beta chain was obtained from a study of OX40 agonist ivuxolimab in advanced cancers. TCRdb's table, derived via immunoSEQ multiplex PCR, lists solely in-frame clones and lacks some. The sample contains tens of thousands of clones, under 95% of which appear only once. The CDR3 is 14 amino acids. Germline-derived CDR1 and CDR2 are SGHNT and YYREEE (reference sequence). V gave up 4 bases and J gave up 0 bases; unmatched junction bases: 3. The sequence came from an adult with an advanced solid tumor such as melanoma, head and neck, liver or kidney cancer. The chain couples TRBV5-4 to TRBJ2-5; the match to TRBD2 covers 7 bases. The sequencing used CD4+ or CD8+ T cells sorted from blood, collected in a trial of the OX40 agonist ivuxolimab. CDR3 sequence reads: CASSPGTNQETQYF. The CDR3 nucleotides read TGTGCCAGCAGCCCCGGGACTAACCAAGAGACCCAGTACTTC. Supplemented by reference TRBV5-4 and TRBJ2-5, the full variable domain reads ETGVTQSPTHLIKTRGQQVTLRCSSQSGHNTVSWYQQALGQGPQFIFQYYREEENGRGNFPPRFSGLQFPNYSSELNVNALELDDSALYLCASSPGTNQETQYFGPGTRLLVL.